A single sample gave rise to the 17 T cell receptor beta chains below, sequenced in a study of cytomegalovirus exposure and HLA in healthy donors. The PCR used 60 Vbeta and 13 Jbeta primers. Sequenced by immunoSEQ multiplex PCR; TCRdb stores in-frame clones only, minus some. The data contain around 170,000 clones, 80% to 85% of them singletons. Input material: PBMCs. The receptor source for this set is a woman under 30 in good health and CMV-seronegative.

V gene TRBV10-3 combines with J gene TRBJ2-3, with 7 bases identical to TRBD1. The V segment lost 6 bases and the J segment 2 bases; nucleotides outside the gene matches: 5. This CDR3 spans 14 amino acids. The germline CDR1 and CDR2 sequences are ENHRY and SYGVKD. CDR3 bases: TGTGCCATCAGATCCGGGACAGTCACAGATACGCAGTATTTT. It encodes CAIRSGTVTDTQYF.

The V gene is TRBV10-1, the J gene TRBJ2-1, with 9 nucleotides matching TRBD2. This CDR3 contains 17 residues. Germline V gene lookup returns CDR1 WNHNN and CDR2 SYGVQD (reference sequence). Trimming removed 2 bases from V and 2 bases from J; junction bases left unmatched: 7. CDR3 residues: CASSESLAGDTYNEQFF. The CDR3 DNA sequence: TGCGCCAGCAGTGAGAGTTTAGCGGGGGACACCTACAATGAGCAGTTCTTC.

The chain joins TRBV19 to TRBJ2-7, with 8 bases that match TRBD1. J lost 2 bases, V lost 3 bases, and 3 bases had no gene match. This CDR3 contains 14 residues. Germline V CDR1 and CDR2: LNHDA, SQIVND (reference sequence). In DNA, the CDR3 is TGTGCCAGTAGTATTTACAGGGGGGCCTACGAGCAGTACTTC. Protein sequence: CASSIYRGAYEQYF.

This chain links TRBV5-5 with TRBJ2-5; the match to TRBD2 covers 10 bases. The V gene end was trimmed by 2 bases and the J gene end by 3 bases; junction bases not matched to a gene: 4. Per germline, CDR1 SGHKS and CDR2 YYEKEE (reference sequence). The CDR3 has 15 amino acids. CDR3 loop: CASSFGLAGEETQYF. The CDR3 DNA reads as TGTGCCAGCAGCTTCGGGCTAGCGGGGGAAGAGACCCAGTACTTC. The full variable domain, completed using reference TRBV5-5 and TRBJ2-5, is DAGVTQSPTHLIKTRGQQVTLRCSPISGHKSVSWYQQVLGQGPQFIFQYYEKEERGRGNFPDRFSARQFPNYSSELNVNALLLGDSALYLCASSFGLAGEETQYFGPGTRLLVL.

CDR3 nucleotide sequence: TGTGCCAGCAGTTCCCCCCATAGCAATCAGCCCCAGCATTTT. The encoded protein is CASSSPHSNQPQHF. V gene TRBV27 combines with J gene TRBJ1-5; D uncertain. From germline, CDR1 is MNHEY and CDR2 SMNVEV (reference sequence). Between the trimmed V and J ends, which lost 4 bases and 0 bases, there was a span of 7 bases. CDR3 size: 14 residues.

As for this clone: Other DNA sequences in the same sample also yield this CDR3. This rearrangement joins TRBV5-1 to TRBJ2-1; D remains unclear. Germline loops: CDR1 SGHRS, CDR2 YFSETQ. This CDR3 spans 15 amino acids. Trimming shortened V by 0 bases and J by 4 bases, and 11 bases separated the two germline ends. CDR3: CASSLASGTYNEQFF. The CDR3 nucleotides read TGCGCCAGCAGCTTGGCCTCAGGAACGTACAATGAGCAGTTCTTC.

The chain couples TRBV14 to TRBJ2-3, with a weak D call TRBD1 (7 bases). The CDR3 covers 17 residues. V lost 3 bases and J 6 bases, leaving 22 bases between the germline ends. Per germline, CDR1 SGHDN and CDR2 FVKESK. Written as DNA, the CDR3 is TGTGCCAGCAGCCACCATCTCGGGACTCCCAGGGGGGATACGCAGTATTTT. Its protein product is CASSHHLGTPRGDTQYF.

The chain joins TRBV6-5 to TRBJ2-3; TRBD2 agrees at 10 bases. The CDR3 totals 15 residues. CDR1 is MNHEY and CDR2 is SVGAGI in the germline V gene. V was clipped by 4 bases and J by 1 base; unmatched bases: 2. The CDR3 reads CASSFLAGGTDTQYF. The CDR3 bases are TGTGCCAGCAGTTTCCTAGCGGGGGGCACAGATACGCAGTATTTT.

This chain connects TRBV5-4 to TRBJ2-3; 8 bases map to TRBD2. Losses at the gene ends were 6 bases for V and 5 bases for J; bases not matched to a gene: 17. The CDR3 runs 17 residues. Looked up from germline, CDR1 is SGHNT and CDR2 is YYREEE (reference sequence). CDR3 amino acids: CASTAWAPGLVLDTQYF. The CDR3 coding sequence is TGTGCCAGCACCGCCTGGGCCCCGGGACTAGTGTTAGATACGCAGTATTTT.

The rearrangement links TRBV18 to TRBJ2-7; 9 bases fit TRBD1. Germline V gene lookup returns CDR1 KGHSH and CDR2 LQKENI. J was trimmed by 4 bases and V by 5 bases; bases with no gene match: 3. This CDR3 is built from 13 residues. The CDR3 sequence: CASSIQGAYEQYF. The CDR3 coding sequence is TGTGCCAGCTCAATACAGGGGGCGTACGAGCAGTACTTC.

Only a few counts were recorded for this clone. The V call is TRBV6-5, the J call TRBJ1-1; maybe TRBD1 (5 bases). The CDR3 contains 13 residues. V dropped 2 bases and J dropped 5 bases, with 9 bases sitting between them. Germline CDR1 MNHEY, CDR2 SVGAGI. The CDR3, as DNA: TGTGCCAGCAGTTACGCGACAGTTACTGAAGCTTTCTTT. Translating gives CASSYATVTEAFF.

This chain connects TRBV11-2 to TRBJ1-1; 8 nucleotides agree with TRBD1. CDR3 length equals 15 residues. CDR1 is SGHAT, CDR2 FQNNGV, per germline. J gave up 3 bases and V 4 bases, and 7 bases lay outside the gene matches. CDR3 coding DNA: TGTGCCAGCAGCTCTCGGACAGGGAGACACACTGAAGCTTTCTTT. This codes for CASSSRTGRHTEAFF. Full variable domain (missing parts from reference TRBV11-2 and TRBJ1-1): EAGVAQSPRYKIIEKRQSVAFWCNPISGHATLYWYQQILGQGPKLLIQFQNNGVVDDSQLPKDRFSAERLKGVDSTLKIQPAKLEDSAVYLCASSSRTGRHTEAFFGQGTRLTVV.

The V call is TRBV5-1, the J call TRBJ1-6, with a tentative D call TRBD1 (5 bases). CDR1 is SGHRS, CDR2 YFSETQ, per germline. The germline V and J ends were trimmed by 5 bases and 8 bases, with 20 bases remaining between them. The CDR3 covers 16 residues. The CDR3 loop is CASSAGLGYNYSPLHF. CDR3 coding DNA: TGCGCCAGCAGTGCAGGGTTGGGGTACAATTATTCACCCCTCCACTTT.

This clone was counted a few times. In DNA form, the CDR3 reads TGTGCCATACAAGAGACAGGACCGTTTGAAGCTTTCTTT. This encodes CAIQETGPFEAFF. This sequence joins TRBV6-4 and TRBJ1-1, with a possible D match to TRBD1 (6 bases). This CDR3 is built from 13 residues. Germline loops: CDR1 MRHNA, CDR2 SNTAGT. V was clipped by 10 bases and J by 7 bases, with 19 bases between them.

In regard to this clone: The junction departs from germline at one end; a sequencing error may be responsible. The genes are TRBV5-1 and TRBJ2-3, with D maybe TRBD1 (5 bases). Germline values: CDR1 SGHRS, CDR2 YFSETQ. This CDR3 has 13 amino acids. The CDR3, as DNA: TGCGCCAGCAGCTTTGCTTCCACAGGTACGCAGTATTTT. Protein product: CASSFASTGTQYF.

This chain connects TRBV27 to TRBJ1-5, with 7 bases lining up with TRBD1. Germline assignment: CDR1 MNHEY and CDR2 SMNVEV (reference sequence). V was pared by 6 bases and J by 4 bases, with 9 bases of the junction left unmatched. This CDR3 has 15 amino acids. This CDR3 is CASSTLTGPNQPQHF. DNA of the CDR3: TGTGCCAGCAGCACCCTGACAGGGCCAAATCAGCCCCAGCATTTT.

This chain joins TRBV11-2 and TRBJ1-5; TRBD1 might be the D (5 bases). The CDR3 runs 13 residues. V lost 3 bases and J 5 bases, leaving 8 bases between the germline ends. Germline V gene data show CDR1 as SGHAT and CDR2 as FQNNGV. This chain's CDR3 is CASSFDRDQPQHF. The CDR3 DNA sequence: TGTGCCAGCAGCTTTGACAGAGATCAGCCCCAGCATTTT.